What follows is one T cell receptor (beta chain) and its context. No antigen is known for it. The sample belongs to a study of cytomegalovirus exposure and HLA in healthy donors. Findings and caveats of the study: Many donors shared some public TCRs, even though most TCR sequences were rare.

Data came from immunoSEQ multiplex PCR; TCRdb stores just in-frame clones and leaves some out. The sample contains under 250,000 clones, 80% to 90% of which appear only once. CDR3 length equals 15 residues. Germline V gene data show CDR1 as SGHTA and CDR2 as FQGNSA. V shed 1 base and J 4 bases; nucleotides not matched to a gene: 4. The sequence was obtained from a man between 18 and 35 years old in good health and CMV-seronegative. The V call is TRBV7-2, the J call TRBJ1-5; TRBD1 agrees at 7 bases. Sequencing input: PBMCs. The CDR3 here is CASSLGGTANQPQHF. CDR3 DNA sequence: TGTGCCAGCAGCTTAGGGGGGACAGCTAATCAGCCCCAGCATTTT.